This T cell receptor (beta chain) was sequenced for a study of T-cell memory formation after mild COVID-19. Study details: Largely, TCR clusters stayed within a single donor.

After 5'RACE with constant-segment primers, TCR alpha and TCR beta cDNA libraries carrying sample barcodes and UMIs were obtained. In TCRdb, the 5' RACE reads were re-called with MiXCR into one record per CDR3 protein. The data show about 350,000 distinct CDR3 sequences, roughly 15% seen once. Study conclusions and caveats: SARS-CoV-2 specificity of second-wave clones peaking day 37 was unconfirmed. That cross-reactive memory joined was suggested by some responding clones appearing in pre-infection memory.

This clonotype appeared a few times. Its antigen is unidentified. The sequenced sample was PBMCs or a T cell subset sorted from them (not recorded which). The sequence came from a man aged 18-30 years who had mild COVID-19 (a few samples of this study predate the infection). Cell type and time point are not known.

In nucleotides, the CDR3 is TGTGCCAGCAGAATATCTACAGGGAGCATGAGGACTGAAGCTTTCTTT. Protein product: CASRISTGSMRTEAFF. The chain couples TRBV6-5 to TRBJ1-1; weak D call: TRBD1 (6 bases). V was cut by 6 bases and J by 5 bases, with 22 bases left in between. The CDR3 has 16 residues. Germline CDR1 and CDR2: MNHEY and SVGAGI.